The 7 T cell receptor beta chains presented below share a single source sample, sequenced in a study of T cell responses to AZD1222 COVID-19 vaccine. Profiling relied on immunoSEQ multiplex PCR, and the TCRdb table lists in-frame clones only, not all of them. The profile covers about 110,000 clones, with approximately 94% appearing a single time and about 3% taken by the ten largest. Sequencing was performed on peripheral blood, taken 28 days after the second AZD1222 dose. The receptors were sampled from an adult who received the AZD1222 COVID-19 vaccine.

The CDR3 sequence is CASSQDAGGYTF. The CDR3 DNA is TGTGCCAGCAGCCAAGACGCGGGTGGCTACACCTTC. The genes are TRBV3-1 (or the pseudogene TRBV3-2) and TRBJ1-2, with unresolved D. This CDR3 contains 12 residues. Per the germline V gene, CDR1 is LGHDT and CDR2 is YNNKEL (reference sequence). V gave up 0 bases and J gave up 7 bases, with 6 bases separating them.

The chain joins TRBV25-1 to TRBJ1-4; D is ambiguous. The V gene lost 5 bases and the J gene lost 3 bases, with 13 bases spanning the gap. Germline lookup yields CDR1 MGHDK and CDR2 SYGVNS. The CDR3 sequence is 15 residues long. The CDR3 is CASSQASAPNEKLFF. In nucleotides, the CDR3 is TGTGCCAGCAGTCAAGCCTCGGCCCCTAATGAAAAACTGTTTTTT.

This chain connects TRBV7-6 to TRBJ2-2; no clear D. The CDR3 spans 12 residues. The V end lost 5 bases, the J end lost 2 bases, and 3 bases lay between the germline ends. Per germline, CDR1 SGHVS and CDR2 FNYEAQ. CDR3 DNA sequence: TGTGCCAGCAGCCGTAACACCGGGGAGCTGTTTTTT. Translation: CASSRNTGELFF.

The chain links TRBV7-9 to TRBJ1-6; D ambiguous. Germline CDR1 and CDR2: SEHNR and FQNEAQ (reference sequence). This CDR3 spans 14 amino acids. The V end was cut by 5 bases, the J end by 10 bases, with 15 bases between. The CDR3 protein is CASSVPRLGSPLHF. The CDR3 DNA follows: TGTGCCAGCAGCGTCCCACGCCTAGGGTCACCCCTCCACTTT.

The chain links TRBV7-9 to TRBJ2-1; D may be TRBD2 (5 bases). Germline V lookup: CDR1 SEHNR, CDR2 FQNEAQ (reference sequence). The CDR3 length is 13 residues. V lost 5 bases and J 5 bases, leaving 10 bases between the germline ends. For the CDR3, the DNA is TGTGCCAGCAGCCTCGGACTGAACAATGAGCAGTTCTTC. Its translation: CASSLGLNNEQFF.

The genes are TRBV21-1 and TRBJ1-2; the table's D call TRBD1 went unverified against the DNA. TRBV21-1 is a pseudogene segment. CDR3 length: 12 amino acids. The CDR3 loop is CASTTGGRGYTF. The DNA of the CDR3 is TGTGCCAGCACTACAGGGGGAAGAGGCTACACCTTC.

The rearrangement links TRBV9 to TRBJ2-7, with 10 bases aligning to TRBD2. Germline V gene lookup returns CDR1 SGDLS and CDR2 YYNGEE. The CDR3 has 14 amino acids. Trimming took 4 bases from V and 1 from J; bases not matched to a gene: 2. The CDR3 sequence is CASSPGLASYEQYF. The CDR3 DNA reads TGTGCCAGCAGCCCGGGACTAGCGTCCTACGAGCAGTACTTC.